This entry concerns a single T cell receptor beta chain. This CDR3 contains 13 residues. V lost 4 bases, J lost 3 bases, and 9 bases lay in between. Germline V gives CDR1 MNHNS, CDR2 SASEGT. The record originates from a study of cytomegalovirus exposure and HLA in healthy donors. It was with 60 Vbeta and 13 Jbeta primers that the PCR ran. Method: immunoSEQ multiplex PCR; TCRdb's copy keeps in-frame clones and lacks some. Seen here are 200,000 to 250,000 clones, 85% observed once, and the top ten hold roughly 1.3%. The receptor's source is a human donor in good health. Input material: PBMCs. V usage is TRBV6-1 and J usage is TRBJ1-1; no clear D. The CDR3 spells CASSGTSDTEAFF. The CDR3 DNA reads TGTGCCAGCAGTGGTACCTCGGACACTGAAGCTTTCTTT.